Following are 4 T cell receptor beta chains from one sample sequenced in a study of spatial heterogeneity in lung cancer. Time point given: sample taken at primary tumor resection. Without sorting, whole RNA was sequenced from tumor, nontumor lung or frozen PBMC. Via MiXCR, TCRdb re-called the 5' RACE reads, giving one row per CDR3 protein. Of 2,000 to 2,500 distinct CDR3 sequences listed, 10% to 15% were seen once; the top ten hold roughly 21%. The sample was normal lung tissue next to the tumor, taken at surgery. Receptors originate from a male donor with early-stage non-small cell lung cancer.

This clonotype is judged medium-sized (0.01 to 0.1%). The chain carries TRBV5-1 and TRBJ2-6; D uncertain. The ends were cut back, 6 bases at V and 2 bases at J, with 6 bases in the middle. Germline values: CDR1 SGHRS, CDR2 YFSETQ. This CDR3 has 13 residues. The CDR3 nucleotides are TGCGCCAGCAAGTGGGCTGGGGCCAACGTCCTGACTTTC. Protein sequence: CASKWAGANVLTF.

This clonotype is categorized as medium-sized (0.01 to 0.1%). The V and J genes are TRBV5-1 and TRBJ2-1, with 11 nucleotides matching TRBD2. Germline CDR1 reads SGHRS; CDR2 reads YFSETQ. This CDR3 is built from 15 residues. The J segment lost 7 bases and the V segment lost 4 bases, leaving 7 bases of the junction unmatched. The CDR3 bases are TGCGCCAGCAGCCCGGCGGGACTAGCGGCTAATGAGCAGTTCTTC. Its translation: CASSPAGLAANEQFF.

This clonotype was observed at least ten times. The gene calls are TRBV7-9 and TRBJ1-1; TRBD1 agrees at 8 bases. The CDR3 is made up of 16 amino acids. J was trimmed by 4 bases and V by 6 bases; bases with no gene match: 13. The germline gives CDR1 SEHNR, CDR2 FQNEAQ (reference sequence). The CDR3 coding sequence is TGTGCCAGCAGGGTCGACAGGGGCCCCCTGAGCACTGAAGCTTTCTTT. Residues: CASRVDRGPLSTEAFF.

The chain recombines TRBV7-6 with TRBJ1-1; the match to TRBD1 covers 9 bases. Looked up from germline, CDR1 is SGHVS and CDR2 is FNYEAQ. The CDR3 spans 16 residues. Trimming removed 3 bases from V and 4 bases from J; junction bases left unmatched: 9. The CDR3 nucleotides are TGTGCCAGCAGCTTGATAGCGGACAGGGGAGGCACTGAAGCTTTCTTT. It is translated as CASSLIADRGGTEAFF. The full variable domain, in which reference TRBV7-6 and TRBJ1-1 provide the parts outside the CDR3, is GAGVSQSPRYKVTKRGQDVALRCDPISGHVSLYWYRQALGQGPEFLTYFNYEAQQDKSGLPNDRFSAERPEGSISTLTIQRTEQRDSAMYRCASSLIADRGGTEAFFGQGTRLTVV.